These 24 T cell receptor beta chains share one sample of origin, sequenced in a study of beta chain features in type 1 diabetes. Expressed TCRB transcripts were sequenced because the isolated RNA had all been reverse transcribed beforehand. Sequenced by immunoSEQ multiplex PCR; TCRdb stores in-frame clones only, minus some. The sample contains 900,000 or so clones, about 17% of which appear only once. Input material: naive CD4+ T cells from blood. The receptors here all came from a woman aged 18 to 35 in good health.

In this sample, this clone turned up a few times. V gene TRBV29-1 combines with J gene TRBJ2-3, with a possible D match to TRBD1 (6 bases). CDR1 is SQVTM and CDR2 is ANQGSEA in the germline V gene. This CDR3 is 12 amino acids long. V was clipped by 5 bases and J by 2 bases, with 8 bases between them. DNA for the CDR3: TGCAGCGTTCAGGGACACACAGATACGCAGTATTTT. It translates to CSVQGHTDTQYF.

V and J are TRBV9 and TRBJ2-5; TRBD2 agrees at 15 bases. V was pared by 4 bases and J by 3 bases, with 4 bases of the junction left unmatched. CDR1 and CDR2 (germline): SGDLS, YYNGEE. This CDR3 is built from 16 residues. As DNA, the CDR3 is TGTGCCAGCAGCCCCCGGACTAGCGGGGGGGAAGAGACCCAGTACTTC. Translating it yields CASSPRTSGGEETQYF.

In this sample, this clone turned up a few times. CDR3 region: CASSLGPTANTGELFF. Here the CDR3 DNA reads TGTGCCAGCAGCTTAGGCCCCACCGCTAACACCGGGGAGCTGTTTTTT. The V call is TRBV7-2, the J call TRBJ2-2; no definite D call. The length of the CDR3 is 16 residues. The V gene lost 1 base and the J gene lost 2 bases, with 11 bases spanning the gap. The germline CDR1 and CDR2 sequences are SGHTA and FQGNSA.

CDR3 coding DNA: TGTGCCAGCAGTGCTTGGGCAGGGAACACTGAAGCTTTCTTT. Amino acids: CASSAWAGNTEAFF. J is TRBJ1-1 and V is TRBV2; no clear D. The CDR3 totals 14 residues. The V gene lost 4 bases and the J gene lost 1 base, with 10 bases spanning the gap. Germline values: CDR1 SNHLY, CDR2 FYNNEI.

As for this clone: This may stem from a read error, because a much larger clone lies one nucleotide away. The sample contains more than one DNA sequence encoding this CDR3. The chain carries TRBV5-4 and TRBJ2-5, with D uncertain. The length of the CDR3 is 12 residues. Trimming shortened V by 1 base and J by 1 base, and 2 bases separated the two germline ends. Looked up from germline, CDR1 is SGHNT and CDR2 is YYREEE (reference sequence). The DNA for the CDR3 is TGTGCCAGCAGCTTGTCCCAAGAGACCCAGTACTTC. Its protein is CASSLSQETQYF. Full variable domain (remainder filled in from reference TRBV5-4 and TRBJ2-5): ETGVTQSPTHLIKTRGQQVTLRCSSQSGHNTVSWYQQALGQGPQFIFQYYREEENGRGNFPPRFSGLQFPNYSSELNVNALELDDSALYLCASSLSQETQYFGPGTRLLVL.

CDR3 coding DNA: TGTGCCAGCAGCAGGGTCGGCGCGGGGGGTCAGCCCCAGCATTTT. The encoded protein is CASSRVGAGGQPQHF. The chain has TRBV6-5 and TRBJ1-5, with a tentative D call TRBD1 (5 bases). Trimming cost V 6 bases and J 6 bases, with 18 bases left between them. Germline V gives CDR1 MNHEY, CDR2 SVGAGI. The CDR3 totals 15 residues.

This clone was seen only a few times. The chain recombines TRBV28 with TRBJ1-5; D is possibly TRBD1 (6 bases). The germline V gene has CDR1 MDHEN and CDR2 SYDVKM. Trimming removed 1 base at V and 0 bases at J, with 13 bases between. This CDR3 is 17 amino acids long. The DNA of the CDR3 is TGTGCCAGCAGTTTATCGGGGCAGGGGTATAGCAATCAGCCCCAGCATTTT. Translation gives CASSLSGQGYSNQPQHF.

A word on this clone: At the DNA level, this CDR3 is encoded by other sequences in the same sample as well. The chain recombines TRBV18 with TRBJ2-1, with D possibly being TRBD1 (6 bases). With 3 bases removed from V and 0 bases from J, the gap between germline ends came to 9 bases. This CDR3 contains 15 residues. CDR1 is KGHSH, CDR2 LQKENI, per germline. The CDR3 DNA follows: TGTGCCAGCTCACCGCAGGGGAGCTCCTACAATGAGCAGTTCTTC. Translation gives CASSPQGSSYNEQFF.

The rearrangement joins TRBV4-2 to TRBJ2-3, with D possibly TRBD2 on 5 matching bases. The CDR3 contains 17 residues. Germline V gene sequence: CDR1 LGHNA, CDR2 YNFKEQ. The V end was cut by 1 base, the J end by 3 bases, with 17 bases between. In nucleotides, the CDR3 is TGTGCCAGCAGCCAAGTACGAGGGCCGGAGGAGACAGATACGCAGTATTTT. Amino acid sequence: CASSQVRGPEETDTQYF.

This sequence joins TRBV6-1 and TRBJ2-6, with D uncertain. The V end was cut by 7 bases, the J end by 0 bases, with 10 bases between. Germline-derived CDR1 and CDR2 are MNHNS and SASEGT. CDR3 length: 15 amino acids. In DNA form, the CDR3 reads TGTGCCAGCACTTCCGACTTCTCTGGGGCCAACGTCCTGACTTTC. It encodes CASTSDFSGANVLTF.

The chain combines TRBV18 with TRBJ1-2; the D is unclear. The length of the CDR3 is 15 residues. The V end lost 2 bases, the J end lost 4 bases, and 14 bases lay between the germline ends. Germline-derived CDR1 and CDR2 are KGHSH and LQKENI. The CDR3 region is CASSPNGPYLYGYTF. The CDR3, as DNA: TGTGCCAGCTCACCAAATGGGCCCTACCTCTATGGCTACACCTTC. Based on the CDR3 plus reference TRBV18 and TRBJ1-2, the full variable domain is NAGVMQNPRHLVRRRGQEARLRCSPMKGHSHVYWYRQLPEEGLKFMVYLQKENIIDESGMPKERFSAEFPKEGPSILRIQQVVRGDSAAYFCASSPNGPYLYGYTFGSGTRLTVV.

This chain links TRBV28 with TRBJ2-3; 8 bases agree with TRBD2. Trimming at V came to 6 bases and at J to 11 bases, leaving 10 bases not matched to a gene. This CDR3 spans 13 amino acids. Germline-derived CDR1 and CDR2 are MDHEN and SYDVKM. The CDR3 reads CASRSGAGGVQYF. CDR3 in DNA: TGTGCCAGCAGAAGCGGGGCCGGGGGGGTGCAGTATTTT.

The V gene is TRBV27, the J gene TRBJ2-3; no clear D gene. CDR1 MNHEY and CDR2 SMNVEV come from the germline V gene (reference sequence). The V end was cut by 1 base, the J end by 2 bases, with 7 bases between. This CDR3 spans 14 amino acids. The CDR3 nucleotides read TGTGCCAGCAGTTTATATTCTCACACAGATACGCAGTATTTT. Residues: CASSLYSHTDTQYF.

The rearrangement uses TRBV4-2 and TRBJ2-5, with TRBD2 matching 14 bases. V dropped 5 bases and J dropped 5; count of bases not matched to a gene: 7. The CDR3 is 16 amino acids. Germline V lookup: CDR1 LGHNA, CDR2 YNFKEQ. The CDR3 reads CASSLGLAGAWETQYF. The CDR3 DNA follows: TGTGCCAGCAGCTTGGGACTAGCGGGAGCATGGGAGACCCAGTACTTC.

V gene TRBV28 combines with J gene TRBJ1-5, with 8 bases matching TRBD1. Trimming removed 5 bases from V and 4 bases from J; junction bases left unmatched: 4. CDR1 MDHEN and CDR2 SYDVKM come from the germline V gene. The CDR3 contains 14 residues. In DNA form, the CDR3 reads TGTGCCAGCAGTCGAACAGGGGGGAATCAGCCCCAGCATTTT. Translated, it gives CASSRTGGNQPQHF.

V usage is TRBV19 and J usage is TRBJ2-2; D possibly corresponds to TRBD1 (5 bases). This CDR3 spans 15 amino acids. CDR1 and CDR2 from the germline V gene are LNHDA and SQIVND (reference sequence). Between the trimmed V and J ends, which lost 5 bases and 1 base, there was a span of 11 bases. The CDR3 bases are TGTGCCAGTAGTCGACAGAACCTGAACACCGGGGAGCTGTTTTTT. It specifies CASSRQNLNTGELFF.

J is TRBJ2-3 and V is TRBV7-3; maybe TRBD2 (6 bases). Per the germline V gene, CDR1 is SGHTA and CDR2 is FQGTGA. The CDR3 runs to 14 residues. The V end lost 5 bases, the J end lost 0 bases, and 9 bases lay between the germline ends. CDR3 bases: TGTGCCAGCAGCCGCGGAGGGAGCACAGATACGCAGTATTTT. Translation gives CASSRGGSTDTQYF.

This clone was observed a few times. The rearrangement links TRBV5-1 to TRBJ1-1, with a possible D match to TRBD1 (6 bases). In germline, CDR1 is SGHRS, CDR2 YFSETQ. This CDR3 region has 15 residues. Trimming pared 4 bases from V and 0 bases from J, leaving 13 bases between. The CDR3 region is CASSKGDTLNTEAFF. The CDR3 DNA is TGCGCCAGCAGCAAGGGGGACACGTTGAACACTGAAGCTTTCTTT.

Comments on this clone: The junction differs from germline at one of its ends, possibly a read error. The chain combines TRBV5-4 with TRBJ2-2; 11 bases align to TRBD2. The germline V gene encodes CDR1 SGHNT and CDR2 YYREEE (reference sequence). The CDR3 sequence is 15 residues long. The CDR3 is CASSQMTSGIVELFF. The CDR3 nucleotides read TGCGCCAGCAGCCAGATGACTAGCGGGATCGTGGAGCTGTTTTTT.

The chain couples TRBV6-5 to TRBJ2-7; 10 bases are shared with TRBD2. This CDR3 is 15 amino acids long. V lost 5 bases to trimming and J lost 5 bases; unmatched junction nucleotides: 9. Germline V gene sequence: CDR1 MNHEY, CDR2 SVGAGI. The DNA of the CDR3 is TGTGCCAGCAGTCTAGCGGGAGTTACCCTAAACGAGCAGTACTTC. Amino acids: CASSLAGVTLNEQYF.

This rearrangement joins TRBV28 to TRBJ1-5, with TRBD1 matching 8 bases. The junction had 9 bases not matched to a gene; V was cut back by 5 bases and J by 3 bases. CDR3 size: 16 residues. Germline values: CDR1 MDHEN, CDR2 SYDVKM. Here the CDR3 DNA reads TGTGCCAGCAGTCACCGGACAGGGCCCACCAATCAGCCCCAGCATTTT. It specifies CASSHRTGPTNQPQHF.

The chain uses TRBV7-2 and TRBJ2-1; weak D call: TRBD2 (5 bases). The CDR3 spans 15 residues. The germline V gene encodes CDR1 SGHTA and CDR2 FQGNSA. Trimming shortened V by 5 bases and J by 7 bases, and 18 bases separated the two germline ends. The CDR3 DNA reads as TGTGCCAGCAGCGCCCCCCCAGTTGCGGGTAATGAGCAGTTCTTC. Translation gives CASSAPPVAGNEQFF.

CDR3 coding DNA: TGTGTGGGCAGTTCCCGGGACTATGAGCAGTTCTTC. It encodes CVGSSRDYEQFF. The rearrangement uses TRBV27 and TRBJ2-1; D is perhaps TRBD2 (6 bases). This CDR3 region has 12 residues. Germline V CDR1 and CDR2: MNHEY, SMNVEV (reference sequence).

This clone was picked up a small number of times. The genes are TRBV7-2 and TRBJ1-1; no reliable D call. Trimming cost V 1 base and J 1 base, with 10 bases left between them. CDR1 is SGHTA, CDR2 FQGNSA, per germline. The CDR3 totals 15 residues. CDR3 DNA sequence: TGTGCCAGCAGCTTAGAACTAACTCCGAACACTGAAGCTTTCTTT. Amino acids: CASSLELTPNTEAFF.